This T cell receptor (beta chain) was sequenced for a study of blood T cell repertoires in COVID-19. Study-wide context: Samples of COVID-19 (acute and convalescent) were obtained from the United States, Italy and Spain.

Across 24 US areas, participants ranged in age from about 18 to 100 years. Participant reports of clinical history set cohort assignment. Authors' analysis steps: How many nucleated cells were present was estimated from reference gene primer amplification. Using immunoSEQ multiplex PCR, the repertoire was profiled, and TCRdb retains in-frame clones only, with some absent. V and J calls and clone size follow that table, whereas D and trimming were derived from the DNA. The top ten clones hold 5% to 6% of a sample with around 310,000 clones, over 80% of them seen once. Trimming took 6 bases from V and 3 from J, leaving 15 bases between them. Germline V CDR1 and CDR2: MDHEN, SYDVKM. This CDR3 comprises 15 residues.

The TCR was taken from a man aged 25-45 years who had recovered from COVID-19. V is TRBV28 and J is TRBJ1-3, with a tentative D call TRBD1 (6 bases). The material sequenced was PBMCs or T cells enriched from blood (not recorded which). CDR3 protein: CASRGAGMGGNTIYF. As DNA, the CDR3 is TGTGCCAGCAGGGGGGCAGGGATGGGTGGAAACACCATATATTTT.